This T cell receptor (beta chain) emerged from a study of blood T cell repertoires in COVID-19. Study-wide context: PBMCs, B-cell-depleted T cells, or T cells provided the cDNA or gDNA that made up the material.

Sequenced by immunoSEQ multiplex PCR; TCRdb stores in-frame clones only, minus some. The profile shows more than 250,000 clones, approximately 84% of them singletons. Germline lookup yields CDR1 MGHRA and CDR2 YSYEKL. J was trimmed by 4 bases and V by 4 bases; bases with no gene match: 18. This CDR3 contains 19 residues. The rearrangement joins TRBV4-1 to TRBJ2-2; TRBD2 aligns across 7 bases. The sample consisted of peripheral blood. This TCR was sampled from a woman aged 25 to 39 who had recovered from COVID-19. The CDR3 is CASSPGGVGLIRFTGELFF. The CDR3 coding sequence is TGCGCCAGCAGCCCTGGGGGGGTAGGACTAATTCGTTTCACCGGGGAGCTGTTTTTT.